This TCR beta chain was recorded in a study of cytomegalovirus exposure and HLA in healthy donors. Study results and caveats: Rare TCR sequences dominated, though some public TCRs recurred in many donors. In a later analysis, first-cohort TCR clusters were found to tend to co-occur in the approximately 110 validation repertoires.

This table comes from immunoSEQ multiplex PCR, and its TCRdb copy is limited to in-frame clones, with some not included. The table lists around 80,000 clones, roughly 96% of them singletons. Of note for this clone: The antigen is not known.

V was pared by 4 bases and J by 4 bases, with 17 bases between. The V gene's germline CDR1 is SEHNR and CDR2 FQNEAQ (reference sequence). CDR3 size: 16 residues. This clonotype was obtained from a woman aged 18-35 years in good health and CMV-seronegative. The gene calls are TRBV7-9 and TRBJ2-1; perhaps TRBD2 as D (6 bases). The sample taken for sequencing was PBMCs. This chain's CDR3 is CASSSQRDGSYNEQFF. Here the CDR3 DNA reads TGTGCCAGCAGCTCCCAACGCGACGGGAGTTACAATGAGCAGTTCTTC. The whole variable domain, remainder taken from reference TRBV7-9 and TRBJ2-1, is DTGVSQNPRHKITKRGQNVTFRCDPISEHNRLYWYRQTLGQGPEFLTYFQNEAQLEKSRLLSDRFSAERPKGSFSTLEIQRTEQGDSAMYLCASSSQRDGSYNEQFFGPGTRLTVL.